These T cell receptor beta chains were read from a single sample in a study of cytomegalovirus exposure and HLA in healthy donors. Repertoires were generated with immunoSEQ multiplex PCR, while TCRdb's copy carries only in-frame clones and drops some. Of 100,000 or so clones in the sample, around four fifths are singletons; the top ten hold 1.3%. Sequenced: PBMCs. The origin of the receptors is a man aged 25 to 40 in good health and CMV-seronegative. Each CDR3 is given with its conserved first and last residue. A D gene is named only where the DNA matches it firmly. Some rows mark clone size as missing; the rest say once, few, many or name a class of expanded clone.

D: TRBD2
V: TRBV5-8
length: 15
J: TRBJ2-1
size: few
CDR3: CASSGGLAKLNEQFF
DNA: TGTGCCAGCAGCGGGGGACTAGCTAAGCTTAACGAGCAGTTCTTC

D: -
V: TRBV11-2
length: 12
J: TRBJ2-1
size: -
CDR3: CASSGLANEQFF
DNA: TGTGCCAGCAGCGGGCTAGCGAATGAGCAGTTCTTC

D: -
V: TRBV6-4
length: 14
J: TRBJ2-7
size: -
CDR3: CASSDSEDSYEQYF
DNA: TGTGCCAGCAGTGACTCGGAGGATTCCTACGAGCAGTACTTC

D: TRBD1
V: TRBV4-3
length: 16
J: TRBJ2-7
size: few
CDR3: CASSHHMGQGTREQYF
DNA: TGCGCCAGCAGCCATCACATGGGACAGGGTACAAGAGAGCAGTACTTC

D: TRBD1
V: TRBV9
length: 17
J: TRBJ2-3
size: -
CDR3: CASSVVNDRGPTDTQYF
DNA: TGTGCCAGCAGCGTAGTGAACGACAGGGGGCCGACAGATACGCAGTATTTT

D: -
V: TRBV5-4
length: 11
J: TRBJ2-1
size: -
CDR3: CASSFQDRQFF
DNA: TGTGCCAGCAGCTTCCAGGACAGGCAGTTCTTC

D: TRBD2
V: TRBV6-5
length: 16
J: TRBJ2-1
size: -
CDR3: CASSYSSGGFYNEQFF
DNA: TGTGCCAGCAGTTACTCGAGCGGGGGGTTCTACAATGAGCAGTTCTTC

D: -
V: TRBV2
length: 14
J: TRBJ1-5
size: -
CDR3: CASSRQSSNQPQHF
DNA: TGTGCCAGCAGCAGGCAGAGCAGCAATCAGCCCCAGCATTTT

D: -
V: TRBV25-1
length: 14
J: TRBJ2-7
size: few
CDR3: CASSERKGVYEQYF
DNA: TGTGCCAGCAGTGAACGTAAAGGAGTCTACGAGCAGTACTTC

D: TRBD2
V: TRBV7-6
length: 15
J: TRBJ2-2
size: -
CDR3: CASSPGGKYTGELFF
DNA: TGTGCCAGCAGTCCGGGAGGGAAGTACACCGGGGAGCTGTTTTTT

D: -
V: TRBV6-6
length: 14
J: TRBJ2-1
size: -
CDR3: CASRLAESYNEQFF
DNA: TGTGCCAGCAGGTTAGCGGAATCCTACAATGAGCAGTTCTTC

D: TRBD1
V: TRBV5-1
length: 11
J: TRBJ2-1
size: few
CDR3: CASSLGTGSFF
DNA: TGCGCCAGCAGCTTGGGGACAGGGTCGTTCTTC

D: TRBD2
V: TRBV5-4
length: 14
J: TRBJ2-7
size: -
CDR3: CASSLFGEGYEQYF
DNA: TGTGCCAGCAGCTTGTTCGGGGAGGGGTACGAGCAGTACTTC

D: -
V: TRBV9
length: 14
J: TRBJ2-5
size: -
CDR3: CASSVGQYQETQYF
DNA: TGTGCCAGCAGCGTAGGACAGTACCAAGAGACCCAGTACTTC

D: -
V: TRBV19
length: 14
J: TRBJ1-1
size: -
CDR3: CASRPRDSITEAFF
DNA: TGTGCCAGTAGACCCAGGGACTCCATCACTGAAGCTTTCTTT

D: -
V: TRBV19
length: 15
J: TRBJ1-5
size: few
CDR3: CASSMEGRSNQPQHF
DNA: TGTGCCAGTAGTATGGAGGGGAGGAGCAATCAGCCCCAGCATTTT

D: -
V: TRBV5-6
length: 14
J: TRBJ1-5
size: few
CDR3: CASSLGGVTGPQHF
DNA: TGTGCCAGCAGCTTGGGGGGGGTGACTGGACCCCAGCATTTT

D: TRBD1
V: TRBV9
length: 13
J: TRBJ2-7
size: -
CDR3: CASSGDRAREQYF
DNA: TGTGCCAGCAGCGGAGACAGGGCGCGCGAGCAGTACTTC

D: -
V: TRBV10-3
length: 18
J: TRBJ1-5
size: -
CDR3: CAISESRFPGYSNQPQHF
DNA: TGTGCCATCAGTGAGTCGAGGTTTCCCGGGTATAGCAATCAGCCCCAGCATTTT

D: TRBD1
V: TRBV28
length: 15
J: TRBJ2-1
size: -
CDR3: CASSLMGTGFNEQFF
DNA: TGTGCCAGCAGTTTGATGGGGACAGGGTTCAATGAGCAGTTCTTC

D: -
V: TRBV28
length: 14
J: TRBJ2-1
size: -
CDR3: CASTLAHQYNEQFF
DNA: TGTGCCAGCACTCTAGCGCATCAGTACAATGAGCAGTTCTTC

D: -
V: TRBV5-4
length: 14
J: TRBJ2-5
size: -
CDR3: CASSGGSARETQYF
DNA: TGTGCCAGCAGCGGCGGGTCAGCCCGGGAGACCCAGTACTTC

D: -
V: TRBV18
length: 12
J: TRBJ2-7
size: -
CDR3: CASSLRSYEQYF
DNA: TGTGCCAGCTCACTCCGCTCCTACGAGCAGTACTTC

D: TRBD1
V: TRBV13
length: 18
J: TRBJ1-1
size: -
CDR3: CASSLTWGPGGPNTEAFF
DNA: TGTGCCAGCAGCCTTACCTGGGGCCCAGGGGGCCCGAACACTGAAGCTTTCTTT

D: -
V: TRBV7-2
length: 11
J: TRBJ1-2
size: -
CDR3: CASSPIYGYTF
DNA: TGTGCCAGCAGCCCTATCTATGGCTACACCTTC

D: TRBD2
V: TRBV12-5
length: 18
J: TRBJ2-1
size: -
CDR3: CASGSPTGLAGASNEQFF
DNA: TGTGCTAGTGGTTCCCCAACCGGACTAGCGGGAGCCAGCAATGAGCAGTTCTTC

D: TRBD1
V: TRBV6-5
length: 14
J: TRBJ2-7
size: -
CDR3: CASSRQGPRGEQYF
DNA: TGTGCCAGCAGTAGACAGGGGCCTCGGGGGGAGCAGTACTTC

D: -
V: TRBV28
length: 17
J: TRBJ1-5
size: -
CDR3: CASLRVGGSRSNQPQHF
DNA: TGTGCCAGCTTAAGGGTAGGGGGTTCTCGTAGCAATCAGCCCCAGCATTTT

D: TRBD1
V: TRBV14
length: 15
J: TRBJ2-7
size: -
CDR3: CASSQLGQVGYEQYF
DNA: TGTGCCAGCAGCCAACTGGGACAGGTAGGCTACGAGCAGTACTTC

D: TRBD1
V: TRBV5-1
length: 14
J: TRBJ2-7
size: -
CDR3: CASSYGQGGYEQYF
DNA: TGCGCCAGCAGCTACGGACAGGGGGGGTACGAGCAGTACTTC

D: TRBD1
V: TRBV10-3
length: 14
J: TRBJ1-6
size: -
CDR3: CAISGQGRGSPLHF
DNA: TGTGCCATCAGTGGACAGGGTCGGGGTTCACCCCTCCACTTT

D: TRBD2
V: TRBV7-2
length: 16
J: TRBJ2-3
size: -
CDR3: CASSITSGGAGDTQYF
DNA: TGTGCCAGCAGCATTACTAGCGGGGGGGCTGGAGATACGCAGTATTTT

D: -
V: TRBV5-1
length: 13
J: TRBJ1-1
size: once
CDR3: CASSFREGLEAFF
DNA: TGCGCCAGCAGCTTCAGGGAAGGTCTCGAAGCTTTCTTT

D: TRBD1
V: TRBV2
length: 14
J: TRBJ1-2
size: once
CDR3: CASSWDRRNYGYTF
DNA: TGTGCCAGCAGTTGGGACAGGAGAAACTATGGCTACACCTTC

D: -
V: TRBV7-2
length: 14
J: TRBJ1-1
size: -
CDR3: CASSLATGVTEAFF
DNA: TGTGCCAGCAGCTTAGCGACAGGCGTCACTGAAGCTTTCTTT

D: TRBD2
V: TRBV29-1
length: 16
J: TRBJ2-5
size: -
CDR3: CSVEALAGLWGETQYF
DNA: TGCAGCGTTGAGGCACTAGCGGGCCTCTGGGGAGAGACCCAGTACTTC

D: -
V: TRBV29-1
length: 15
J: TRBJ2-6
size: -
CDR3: CSVLFGDSGANVLTF
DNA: TGCAGCGTTTTGTTTGGAGACTCTGGGGCCAACGTCCTGACTTTC

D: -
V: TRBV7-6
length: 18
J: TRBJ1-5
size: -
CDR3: CASSPRVPGAHSNQPQHF
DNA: TGTGCCAGCAGCCCCCGCGTACCAGGGGCCCATAGCAATCAGCCCCAGCATTTT

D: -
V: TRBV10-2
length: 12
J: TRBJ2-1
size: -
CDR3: CASSEAYNEQFF
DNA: TGCGCCAGCAGTGAAGCTTACAATGAGCAGTTCTTC

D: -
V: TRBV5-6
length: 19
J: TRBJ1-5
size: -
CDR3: CASSGGGWTPGVSNQPQHF
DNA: TGTGCCAGCAGCGGGGGTGGATGGACGCCGGGGGTAAGCAATCAGCCCCAGCATTTT

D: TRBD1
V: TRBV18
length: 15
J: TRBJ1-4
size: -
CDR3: CASSQTGGPDEKLFF
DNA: TGTGCCAGCTCTCAAACAGGGGGCCCTGATGAAAAACTGTTTTTT

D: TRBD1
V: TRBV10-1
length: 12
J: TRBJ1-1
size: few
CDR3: CASSRTGGEAFF
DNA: TGCGCCAGCAGCCGGACAGGCGGTGAAGCTTTCTTT

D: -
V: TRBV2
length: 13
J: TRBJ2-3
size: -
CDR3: CASSAGLIDTQYF
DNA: TGTGCCAGCAGTGCAGGGTTAATAGATACGCAGTATTTT